Presented here are 6 T cell receptor beta chains from one specimen sequenced in a study of CD8+ T cells in alopecia areata. The sequencing template was cDNA reverse transcribed from extracted RNA. Clones were sequenced by immunoSEQ multiplex PCR, and TCRdb holds only the in-frame ones, with some missing. The data show fewer than 200,000 clones, approximately 59% seen once. This specimen consisted of CD4+ T cells sorted from blood, obtained at week 0. These receptors were taken from a human donor with alopecia areata.

The chain has TRBV2 and TRBJ2-5, with 7 bases fitting TRBD1. Germline CDR1 is SNHLY and CDR2 is FYNNEI. The CDR3 runs 11 residues. CDR3 DNA: TGTGGGACAGGAAAGTCGGAGACCCAGTACTTC. Translation gives CGTGKSETQYF.

This chain links TRBV6-6 with TRBJ2-7, with a weak D call TRBD2 (5 bases). The CDR3 spans 13 residues. Germline values: CDR1 MNHNY, CDR2 SVGAGI (reference sequence). V was clipped by 5 bases and J by 7 bases, with 15 bases between them. Here the CDR3 reads CASSRLPWEEQYF. For the CDR3, the DNA is TGTGCCAGCAGTCGACTCCCCTGGGAGGAGCAGTACTTC.

V is TRBV10-3 and J is TRBJ2-1, with D tentatively TRBD2 (6 bases). Germline CDR1 and CDR2: ENHRY and SYGVKD. The CDR3 is 13 amino acids. V lost 1 base and J lost 7, with 8 bases in between. The CDR3 reads CAISELEGNEQFF. For the CDR3, the DNA is TGTGCCATCAGTGAGTTGGAGGGAAATGAGCAGTTCTTC.

Regarding this clone: A read error may be the cause here, since a much bigger clone is one base away. The V gene is TRBV25-1, the J gene TRBJ1-2; the D is unclear. Trimming took 6 bases from V and 1 from J, leaving 3 bases between them. This CDR3 has 11 amino acids. Germline V gene sequence: CDR1 MGHDK, CDR2 SYGVNS. The CDR3, as DNA: TGTGCCAGCAGGGATAACTATGGCTACACCTTC. It encodes CASRDNYGYTF.

This rearrangement joins TRBV30 to TRBJ1-1; D is possibly TRBD1 (5 bases). Germline V gene sequence: CDR1 GTSNPN, CDR2 SVGIG (reference sequence). V was pared by 0 bases and J by 3 bases, with 8 bases between. The CDR3 runs to 13 residues. CDR3 nucleotide sequence: TGTGCCTGGAGTGTTCAGGGACACACTGAAGCTTTCTTT. Protein sequence: CAWSVQGHTEAFF. The whole variable domain, remainder taken from reference TRBV30 and TRBJ1-1, is SQTIHQWPATLVQPVGSPLSLECTVEGTSNPNLYWYRQAAGRGLQLLFYSVGIGQISSEVPQNLSASRPQDRQFILSSKKLLLSDSGFYLCAWSVQGHTEAFFGQGTRLTVV.

V is TRBV29-1 and J is TRBJ2-3, with D unclear. Germline-derived CDR1 and CDR2 are SQVTM and ANQGSEA. This CDR3 comprises 13 residues. Trimming left V 7 bases short and J 4 bases short, with 15 bases between. The CDR3 sequence is CSAHKGRSDTQYF. Here the CDR3 DNA reads TGCAGCGCCCATAAGGGCAGATCAGATACGCAGTATTTT.